A selection of T cell receptor beta chains follows, all from one sample in a study of blood T cell repertoires in COVID-19. Only in-frame clones appear in the TCRdb table, and some are missing; sequencing was by immunoSEQ multiplex PCR. The sample contains approximately 150,000 clones, approximately 87% of which appear only once. The sample consisted of peripheral blood. These receptors were collected from a woman aged 70 to 79 with acute or convalescent COVID-19. CDR3s include the opening cysteine and the closing phenylalanine or tryptophan.

cdr3_length	v_call	j_call	cdr3_aa
15	TRBV5-4	TRBJ1-1	CASSLAGGRGTEAFF
14	TRBV6-6	TRBJ2-7	CASSYTRERGEQYF
17	TRBV5-4	TRBJ2-2	CASSLQRTGGNTGELFF
14	TRBV7-8	TRBJ1-1	CASSLRTENTEAFF
16	TRBV6-2/TRBV6-3	TRBJ1-1	CASSSAVGGLNTEAFF
17	TRBV3-1/TRBV3-2	TRBJ2-2	CASSHRGASGIFGELFF
13	TRBV28	TRBJ2-5	CASRPPSGETQYF
14	TRBV3-1/TRBV3-2	TRBJ1-6	CASSQAGADSPLHF
14	TRBV27	TRBJ1-1	CASSFTGQNTEAFF
17	TRBV23-1	TRBJ2-3	CASSQEGLAGCTDTQYF
12	TRBV12-3/TRBV12-4	TRBJ2-7	CASSPGVYEQYF
15	TRBV5-1	TRBJ2-1	CASSSTGGSYNEQFF
14	TRBV4-3	TRBJ1-5	CASSQDTGDQPQHF
15	TRBV6-6	TRBJ2-1	CASSPRPSSYNEQFF
13	TRBV2	TRBJ1-1	CASSESHSHGAFF
16	TRBV28	TRBJ1-2	CASSLSHQGALSGYTF
13	TRBV19	TRBJ2-1	CASTPQGQVEQFF
16	TRBV3-1/TRBV3-2	TRBJ1-2	CASSQDRGLPNYGYTF
16	TRBV3-1/TRBV3-2	TRBJ2-3	CASSQERLAGADTQYF
15	TRBV24-1	TRBJ2-4	CATSDSKRGANIQYF
16	TRBV7-9	TRBJ2-3	CASSAKLAFLTDTQYF
12	TRBV7-2	TRBJ2-1	CASSVLQGTEFF
16	TRBV23-1	TRBJ2-7	CASSQKSAQGNYEQYF
17	TRBV9	TRBJ2-3	CASSVVSGGTSTDTQYF
11	TRBV10-3	TRBJ1-2	CAISAGYGYTF
15	TRBV4-1	TRBJ2-5	CASSSGQGPQETQYF
12	TRBV24-1	TRBJ2-1	CATSDLRQGQFF
15	TRBV5-1	TRBJ1-4	CASSPKTENNEKLFF
13	TRBV4-1	TRBJ1-1	CASSQDRGLIAFF
16	TRBV7-2	TRBJ1-6	CASSLRAPSLNSPLHF
15	TRBV6-6	TRBJ1-6	CASSAVGTGNSPLHF
15	TRBV6-5	TRBJ2-5	CASSTSGQGIKTQYF
13	TRBV27	TRBJ1-1	CASRTTGGTEAFF
14	TRBV9	TRBJ2-7	CASSVDVGRYEQYF
11	TRBV20-1	TRBJ2-1	CSARLDNEQFF
15	TRBV6-5	TRBJ1-3	CASSFKPGSGNTIYF
13	TRBV30	TRBJ2-5	CALTGGTWETQYF
14	TRBV6-6	TRBJ1-1	CASSRGTGRTEAFF
15	TRBV5-6	TRBJ1-1	CASSPGQGANTEAFF